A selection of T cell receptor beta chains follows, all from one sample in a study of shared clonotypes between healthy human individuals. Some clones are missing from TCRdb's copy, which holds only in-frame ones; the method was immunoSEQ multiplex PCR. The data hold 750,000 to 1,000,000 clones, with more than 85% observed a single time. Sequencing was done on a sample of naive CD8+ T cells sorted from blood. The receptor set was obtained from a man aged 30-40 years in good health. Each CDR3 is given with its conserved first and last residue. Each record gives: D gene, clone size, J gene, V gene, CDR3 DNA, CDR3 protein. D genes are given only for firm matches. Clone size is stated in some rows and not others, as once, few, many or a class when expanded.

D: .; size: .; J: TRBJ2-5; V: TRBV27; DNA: TGTGCCAGCAGTTTTTCTCCGGGACTCGAAGTGGCCCAGTACTTC; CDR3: CASSFSPGLEVAQYF
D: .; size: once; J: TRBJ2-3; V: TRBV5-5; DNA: TGTGCCAGCAGCTCAGGTCACCGTTTCGGAGCAGATACGCAGTATTTT; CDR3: CASSSGHRFGADTQYF
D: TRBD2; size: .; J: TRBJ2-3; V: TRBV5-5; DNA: TGTGCCAGCAGCCTCGGACTAGCGGCTAGCACAGATACGCAGTATTTT; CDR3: CASSLGLAASTDTQYF
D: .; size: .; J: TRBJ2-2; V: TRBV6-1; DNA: TGTGCCAGCAGTCAGAGGAACACCGGGGAGCTGTTTTTT; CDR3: CASSQRNTGELFF
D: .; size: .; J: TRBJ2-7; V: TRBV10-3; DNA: TGTGCCATCAGTGCATCGGAGAGACTAAACGACGACGAGCAGTACTTC; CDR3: CAISASERLNDDEQYF
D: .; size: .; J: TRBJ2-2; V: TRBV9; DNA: TGTGCCAGCAGCGCCCGACAAGGGGAGCTGTTTTTT; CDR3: CASSARQGELFF
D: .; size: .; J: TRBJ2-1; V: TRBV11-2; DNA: TGTGCCAGCAGCTTAATGACCCGTGAGCAGTTCTTC; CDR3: CASSLMTREQFF
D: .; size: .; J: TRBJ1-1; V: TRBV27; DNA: TGTGCCAGCAGTATTACTGTTAACACTGAAGCTTTCTTT; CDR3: CASSITVNTEAFF
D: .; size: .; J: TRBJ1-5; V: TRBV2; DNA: TGTGCCAGCAGTGTCACCGGGGGGCAGGTTCAGCCCCAGCATTTT; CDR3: CASSVTGGQVQPQHF
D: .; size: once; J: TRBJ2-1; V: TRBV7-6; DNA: TGTGCCAGCAGCTTAACCCCCCTGTTCCAACGAGAGCAGTTCTTC; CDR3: CASSLTPLFQREQFF
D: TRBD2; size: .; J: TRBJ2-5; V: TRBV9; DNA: TGTGCCAGCAGCGAACACCATCTAGCGGGAGCCAAAGAGACCCAGTACTTC; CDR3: CASSEHHLAGAKETQYF
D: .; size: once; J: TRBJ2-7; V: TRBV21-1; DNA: TGTGCCAGCAGCAAAGCTCCCCGGACGGTCTCCTACGAGCAGTACTTC; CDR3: CASSKAPRTVSYEQYF
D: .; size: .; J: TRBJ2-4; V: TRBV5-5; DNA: TGTGCCAGCAGCTTGGGGTTCGGGCAGTCGGGTGCGGCCAAAAACATTCAGTACTTC; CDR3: CASSLGFGQSGAAKNIQYF
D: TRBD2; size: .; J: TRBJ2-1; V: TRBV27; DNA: TGTGCCAGCAGCGAACTAGCGGGAGTGACCCATGAGCAGTTCTTC; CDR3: CASSELAGVTHEQFF
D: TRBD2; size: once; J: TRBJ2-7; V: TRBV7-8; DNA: TGTGCCAGCAGCTTACCAACTAGCGGGAGTTTCCAATCCCTATACGAGCAGTACTTC; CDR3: CASSLPTSGSFQSLYEQYF
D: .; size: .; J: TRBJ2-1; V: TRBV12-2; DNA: TGTGCAAGTCGCTTAGAACTAAACCGGGAGGTCCGCAACAATGAGCAGTTCTTC; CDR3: CASRLELNREVRNNEQFF
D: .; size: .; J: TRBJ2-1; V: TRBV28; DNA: TGTGCCAGCAGTAAACACATCGGGAAAGCCGCAGGTCGTAATGAGCAGTTCTTC; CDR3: CASSKHIGKAAGRNEQFF
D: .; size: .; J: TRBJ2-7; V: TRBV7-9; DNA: TGTGCCAGCAGCTTCAGGGGAGTTGAGTCCGAGCAGTACTTC; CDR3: CASSFRGVESEQYF
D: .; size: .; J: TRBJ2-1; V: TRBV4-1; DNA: TGCGCCAGCAGCCAAGGACCGGGAGATAATGAGCAGTTCTTC; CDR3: CASSQGPGDNEQFF
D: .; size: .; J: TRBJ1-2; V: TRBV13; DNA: TGTGCCAGCAGCTTATTGGCCGTCGCGTTTGATGGCTACACCTTC; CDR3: CASSLLAVAFDGYTF
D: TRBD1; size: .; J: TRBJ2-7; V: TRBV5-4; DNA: TGTGCCAGCAGTTACAACTTCCCGACAGGGGACTACGAGCAGTACTTC; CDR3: CASSYNFPTGDYEQYF
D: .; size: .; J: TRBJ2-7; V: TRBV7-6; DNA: TGTGCCAGCAGCTTAGGAGGTGGTACAGGCTCCTACGAGCAGTACTTC; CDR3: CASSLGGGTGSYEQYF
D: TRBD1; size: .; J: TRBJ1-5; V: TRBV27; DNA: TGTGCCAGCAGTCTGATGACAGGGAGGCAGCCCCAGCATTTT; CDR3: CASSLMTGRQPQHF
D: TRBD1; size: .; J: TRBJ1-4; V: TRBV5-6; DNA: TGTGCCAGCAGCTTTGGGACAGGGGTTGAAAAACTGTTTTTT; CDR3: CASSFGTGVEKLFF
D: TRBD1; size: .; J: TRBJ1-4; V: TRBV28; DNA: TGTGCCAGCAGTACAGCGACAGGGGGACTTAATGAAAAACTGTTTTTT; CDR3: CASSTATGGLNEKLFF
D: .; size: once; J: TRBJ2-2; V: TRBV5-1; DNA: TGCGCCAGCAGCTTGACGGGTACCAACACCGGGGAGCTGTTTTTT; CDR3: CASSLTGTNTGELFF
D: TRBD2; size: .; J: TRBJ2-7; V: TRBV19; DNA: TGTGCCAGTAGTTACCGTCTGGCGGGAGGGCCTTCCTACGAGCAGTACTTC; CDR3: CASSYRLAGGPSYEQYF
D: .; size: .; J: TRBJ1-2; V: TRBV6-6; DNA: TGTGCCAGCAGAGGGGGGATCTACTATGGCTACACCTTC; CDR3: CASRGGIYYGYTF
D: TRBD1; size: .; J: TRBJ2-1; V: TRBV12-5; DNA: TGTGCTAGTGGTCACACAGGGGGCGCGGACAATGAGCAGTTCTTC; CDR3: CASGHTGGADNEQFF
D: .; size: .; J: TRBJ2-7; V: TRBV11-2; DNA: TGTGCCAGCAGCACACGACCCTCCTACGAGCAGTACTTC; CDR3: CASSTRPSYEQYF
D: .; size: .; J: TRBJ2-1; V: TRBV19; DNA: TGTGCCAGTAGTATATTGGAGGGGCTCAATGAGCAGTTCTTC; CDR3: CASSILEGLNEQFF
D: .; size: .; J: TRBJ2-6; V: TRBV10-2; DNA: TGCGCCAGCCATCGGGACGGCTCGACGGAGGCCAACGTCCTGACTTTC; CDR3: CASHRDGSTEANVLTF
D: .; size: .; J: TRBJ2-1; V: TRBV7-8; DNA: TGTGCCAGCAGCCCAATACCAGCAGGGCGTGAGCAGTTCTTC; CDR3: CASSPIPAGREQFF
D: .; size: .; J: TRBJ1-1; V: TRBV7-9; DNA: TGTGCCAGCAGCTTAGCGCAGGGCGGGATGGGGACTGAAGCTTTCTTT; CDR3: CASSLAQGGMGTEAFF
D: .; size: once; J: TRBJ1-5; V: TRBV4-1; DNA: TGCGCCAGCAGCCATCGAATGGGGAATCAGCCCCAGCATTTT; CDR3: CASSHRMGNQPQHF
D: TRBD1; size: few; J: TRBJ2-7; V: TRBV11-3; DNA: TGTGCCAGCAGCCCCGGGACAGGGACCTACGAGCAGTACTTC; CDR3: CASSPGTGTYEQYF
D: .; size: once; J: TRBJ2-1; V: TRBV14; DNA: TGTGCCAGCAGCCAAGGGCCCGGGCAGTTCTTC; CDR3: CASSQGPGQFF
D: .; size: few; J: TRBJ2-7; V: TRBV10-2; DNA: TGCGCCAGCAGTGAGTCTGGCGGGGACGAGCAGTACTTC; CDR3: CASSESGGDEQYF
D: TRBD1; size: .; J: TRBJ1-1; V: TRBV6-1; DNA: TGTGCCAGCAGTGAAGCGCGAGGGACAGGGCACATGAACACTGAAGCTTTCTTT; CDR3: CASSEARGTGHMNTEAFF
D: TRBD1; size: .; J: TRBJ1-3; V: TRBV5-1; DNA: TGCGCCAGCAGACAGGGGGAAAGCTCTGGAAACACCATATATTTT; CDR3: CASRQGESSGNTIYF
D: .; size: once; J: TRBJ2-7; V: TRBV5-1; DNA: TGCGCCAGCAGCTTTTCTACGGGTTACGAGCAGTACTTC; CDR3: CASSFSTGYEQYF
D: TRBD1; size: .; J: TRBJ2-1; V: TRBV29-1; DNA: TGCAGCGTTACCGACAGGGGAAAGGCTCGCTCCTACAATGAGCAGTTCTTC; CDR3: CSVTDRGKARSYNEQFF
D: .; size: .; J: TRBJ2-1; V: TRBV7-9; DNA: TGTGCCAGCAGCATTTCACCCCCCAATGAGCAGTTCTTC; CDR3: CASSISPPNEQFF
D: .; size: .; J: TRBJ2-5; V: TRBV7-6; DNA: TGTGCCAGCAGCCGACCCCGACAGGTCCAAGAAGAGACCCAGTACTTC; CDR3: CASSRPRQVQEETQYF